These 21 T cell receptor beta chains came from one sample sequenced in a study of blood T cell repertoires in COVID-19 (TCRdb year 2020). Library preparation was by the immunoSEQ multiplex PCR assay. Drawn from immuneACCESS, this table holds only the in-frame rearrangements with V and J called that TCRdb kept. Clones are partly lost; checked studies trace under half to an unresolved V gene and leave the rest unexplained. The sample contains tens of thousands of clones, roughly 76% of them found a single time. The top ten hold approximately 4.6% of the sample. The sequencing input was peripheral blood. These receptor sequences come from a man older than 75 with COVID-19, enrolled during active disease.

This clone appeared once. The rearrangement joins TRBV7-2 to TRBJ1-4; TRBD1 aligns across 7 bases. V trimming: 5 bases; J trimming: 8 bases; junction bases outside the gene matches: 11. In germline, CDR1 is SGHTA, CDR2 FQGNSA. This CDR3 spans 15 amino acids. CDR3 residues: CASSPKTGSAEKLFF. The CDR3 nucleotides are TGTGCCAGCAGCCCAAAGACAGGGTCCGCCGAAAAACTGTTTTTT. Full variable domain (outside the CDR3, taken from reference TRBV7-2 and TRBJ1-4): GAGVSQSPSNKVTEKGKDVELRCDPISGHTALYWYRQSLGQGLEFLIYFQGNSAPDKSGLPSDRFSAERTGGSVSTLTIQRTQQEDSAVYLCASSPKTGSAEKLFFGSGTQLSVL.

This sequence joins TRBV2 and TRBJ1-5; D gene uncertain. The ends were cut back, 6 bases at V and 0 bases at J, with 6 bases in the middle. Germline assignment: CDR1 SNHLY and CDR2 FYNNEI. The CDR3 totals 13 residues. The CDR3 spells CASSGDSNQPQHF. The CDR3 nucleotides are TGTGCCAGCAGCGGAGATAGCAATCAGCCCCAGCATTTT. Full variable domain (missing parts from reference TRBV2 and TRBJ1-5): EPEVTQTPSHQVTQMGQEVILRCVPISNHLYFYWYRQILGQKVEFLVSFYNNEISEKSEIFDDQFSVERPDGSNFTLKIRSTKLEDSAMYFCASSGDSNQPQHFGDGTRLSIL.

J is TRBJ1-5 and V is TRBV6-6; 9 nucleotides agree with TRBD1. Unmatched junction bases numbered 8, after V lost 4 bases and J lost 7 bases. This CDR3 contains 15 residues. Germline V gene lookup returns CDR1 MNHNY and CDR2 SVGAGI (reference sequence). The CDR3 protein is CASSFTGQGKQPQHF. CDR3 DNA: TGTGCCAGCAGTTTCACGGGACAGGGAAAGCAGCCCCAGCATTTT.

This clone was seen more than once but under ten times. This rearrangement joins TRBV2 to TRBJ2-6; maybe TRBD1 (6 bases). CDR3 size: 16 residues. V gave up 4 bases and J gave up 2 bases, with 12 bases separating them. Germline CDR1 reads SNHLY; CDR2 reads FYNNEI. The CDR3 DNA reads as TGTGCCAGCAGTGTACGACAGGCTACTGGGGCCAACGTCCTGACTTTC. As protein: CASSVRQATGANVLTF.

The V gene is TRBV20-1, the J gene TRBJ2-4; the D gene is possibly TRBD2 (9 bases). The CDR3 has 16 amino acids. In germline, CDR1 is DFQATT, CDR2 SNEGSKA (reference sequence). Trimming removed 3 bases from V and 5 bases from J, with 20 bases in between. The CDR3 region is CSASQGASGNENIQYF. Written as DNA, the CDR3 is TGCAGTGCTAGTCAGGGGGCTAGCGGGAATGAAAACATTCAGTACTTC.

This chain connects TRBV27 to TRBJ2-1; 7 nucleotides line up with TRBD1. This CDR3 contains 15 residues. The germline V gene encodes CDR1 MNHEY and CDR2 SMNVEV (reference sequence). J lost 3 bases, V lost 5 bases, and 7 bases had no gene match. CDR3 sequence (DNA): TGTGCCAGCAGTCGGACCAGGACAGGCTACAATGAGCAGTTCTTC. Translating gives CASSRTRTGYNEQFF.

The chain couples TRBV29-1 to TRBJ2-7, with D hard to call. Trimming took 3 bases from V and 4 from J, leaving 10 bases between them. The CDR3 spans 12 residues. Germline-derived CDR1 and CDR2 are SQVTM and ANQGSEA. CDR3 residues: CSVEVRTYEQYF. The CDR3 DNA reads as TGCAGCGTTGAGGTTCGAACATACGAGCAGTACTTC.

The CDR3 reads CSVQSERRGPYEQYF. The CDR3 DNA sequence: TGCAGCGTTCAGTCCGAGCGGAGGGGGCCGTACGAGCAGTACTTC. This chain joins TRBV29-1 and TRBJ2-7, with D possibly TRBD1 on 7 matching bases. Trimming cost V 5 bases and J 4 bases, with 21 bases left between them. CDR1 is SQVTM, CDR2 ANQGSEA, per germline. This CDR3 comprises 15 residues.

The chain combines TRBV11-2 with TRBJ2-3, with D perhaps TRBD2 (5 bases). Per germline, CDR1 SGHAT and CDR2 FQNNGV. Trimming cost V 1 base and J 5 bases, with 10 bases left between them. The CDR3 loop spans 14 amino acids. The CDR3 nucleotides read TGTGCCAGCAGCTTAGTAGGACTTGGAGATACGCAGTATTTT. It encodes CASSLVGLGDTQYF.

The chain employs TRBV5-4 and TRBJ2-7; 7 nucleotides align to TRBD1. CDR1 SGHNT and CDR2 YYREEE come from the germline V gene (reference sequence). The CDR3 consists of 13 residues. The trim removed 4 bases at V and 5 bases at J, leaving 6 bases unmatched. The CDR3 spells CASSPIDRDEQYF. CDR3 bases: TGTGCCAGCAGCCCAATCGACAGGGACGAGCAGTACTTC.

The chain recombines TRBV28 with TRBJ2-6, with TRBD2 identical over 7 bases. V was clipped by 8 bases and J by 0 bases; unmatched bases: 10. Germline V gene sequence: CDR1 MDHEN, CDR2 SYDVKM. The CDR3 sequence is 17 residues long. The CDR3 nucleotides are TGTGCCAGCTCCCCCCAGCGGGGTTCCTCTGGGGCCAACGTCCTGACTTTC. Protein: CASSPQRGSSGANVLTF.

The V and J genes are TRBV19 and TRBJ2-7; 11 bases match TRBD1. The CDR3 extends over 15 amino acids. Germline trimming cut 4 bases from V and 0 bases from J; bases unmatched to any gene: 2. Germline assignment: CDR1 LNHDA and CDR2 SQIVND (reference sequence). As DNA, the CDR3 is TGTGCCAGTAGTACGGGGACAGGGGGCTCCTACGAGCAGTACTTC. It yields the protein CASSTGTGGSYEQYF.

The rearrangement joins TRBV10-1 to TRBJ2-1; D is ambiguous. V lost 6 bases and J lost 9, with 15 bases in between. The CDR3 length is 13 residues. Per the germline V gene, CDR1 is WNHNN and CDR2 is SYGVQD (reference sequence). The CDR3 loop reads CASSESVVGEQFF. Here the CDR3 DNA reads TGCGCCAGCAGCGAGAGCGTAGTGGGTGAGCAGTTCTTC.

V usage is TRBV19 and J usage is TRBJ2-3; 8 bases are a match to TRBD2. Germline loops: CDR1 LNHDA, CDR2 SQIVND (reference sequence). V dropped 2 bases and J dropped 1; count of bases not matched to a gene: 5. The CDR3 is 16 amino acids. CDR3 in amino acids: CASSISWRGGTDTQYF. CDR3 in DNA: TGTGCCAGTAGTATATCGTGGCGGGGGGGCACAGATACGCAGTATTTT.

This sequence joins TRBV30 and TRBJ2-7, with 8 bases fitting TRBD1. Germline V lookup: CDR1 GTSNPN, CDR2 SVGIG (reference sequence). This CDR3 has 14 residues. V was pared by 3 bases and J by 4 bases, with 8 bases of the junction left unmatched. DNA for the CDR3: TGTGCCTGGAGCTTGACAGGGGCGGTGTACGAGCAGTACTTC. Residues: CAWSLTGAVYEQYF.

This chain links TRBV6-2 or TRBV6-3 with TRBJ1-2; 10 positions match TRBD1. Per the germline V gene, CDR1 is MNHEY and CDR2 is SVGEGT. The CDR3 totals 16 residues. With V trimmed by 6 bases and J by 2 bases, 9 bases remained unmatched. The CDR3 nucleotides read TGTGCCAGCAGCTTATCCGGGACAGGGGAAAACTATGGCTACACCTTC. The encoded protein is CASSLSGTGENYGYTF.

This clone was recorded a few times. The chain is built from TRBV15 and TRBJ1-3; the D is unclear. Per germline, CDR1 LNHNV and CDR2 YYDKDF (reference sequence). The CDR3 extends over 15 amino acids. The ends were cut back, 3 bases at V and 0 bases at J, with 9 bases in the middle. CDR3 sequence reads: CATSSRHRSGNTIYF. The CDR3, as DNA: TGTGCCACCAGCAGCCGACACCGCTCTGGAAACACCATATATTTT.

This clone was observed once. V gene TRBV2 combines with J gene TRBJ1-5; 7 bases agree with TRBD1. The CDR3 sequence is 14 residues long. The germline V gene has CDR1 SNHLY and CDR2 FYNNEI. Trimming took 7 bases from V and 3 from J; bases not matched to a gene: 6. The CDR3 reads CASNPDRDNQPQHF. The CDR3 nucleotides are TGTGCCAGCAATCCCGACAGGGACAATCAGCCCCAGCATTTT.

The chain joins TRBV19 to TRBJ1-1; 7 bases fit TRBD1. CDR1 is LNHDA, CDR2 SQIVND, per germline (reference sequence). The CDR3 is 14 residues long. After removal of 10 bases from V and 1 base from J, the junction contained 9 bases not matched to a gene. The CDR3 sequence: CATRRTGPNTEAFF. The CDR3 nucleotides read TGTGCCACAAGACGGACAGGACCGAACACTGAAGCTTTCTTT.

This chain links TRBV19 with TRBJ2-1; possible D gene TRBD2, 5 bases. The V and J ends lost 4 bases and 8 bases respectively, with 12 bases between them. The CDR3 has 13 amino acids. CDR1 is LNHDA and CDR2 is SQIVND in the germline V gene (reference sequence). In DNA, the CDR3 is TGTGCCAGTAGTAACCTAGCCGCTCATGAGCAGTTCTTC. It is translated as CASSNLAAHEQFF. Looking up the rest from reference TRBV19 and TRBJ2-1 gives the full variable domain: DGGITQSPKYLFRKEGQNVTLSCEQNLNHDAMYWYRQDPGQGLRLIYYSQIVNDFQKGDIAEGYSVSREKKESFPLTVTSAQKNPTAFYLCASSNLAAHEQFFGPGTRLTVL.

J is TRBJ2-5 and V is TRBV30, with a possible D match to TRBD1 (7 bases). V was cut by 4 bases and J by 1 base, with 16 bases left in between. The CDR3 is 15 amino acids. From germline, CDR1 is GTSNPN and CDR2 SVGIG (reference sequence). The chain's CDR3 is CAWKEGQQLQETQYF. The DNA for the CDR3 is TGTGCCTGGAAGGAGGGACAGCAGCTCCAAGAGACCCAGTACTTC. The whole variable domain, filled in from reference TRBV30 and TRBJ2-5, reads SQTIHQWPATLVQPVGSPLSLECTVEGTSNPNLYWYRQAAGRGLQLLFYSVGIGQISSEVPQNLSASRPQDRQFILSSKKLLLSDSGFYLCAWKEGQQLQETQYFGPGTRLLVL.